This T cell receptor (beta chain) was retrieved from a study of T cell changes during pregnancy in multiple sclerosis. The data were produced by immunoSEQ multiplex PCR, yet TCRdb's version contains in-frame clones alone and is incomplete. The data show about 13,000 clones, 85% to 90% seen once. The CDR3 extends over 16 amino acids. Germline V lookup: CDR1 MGHRA, CDR2 YSYEKL. J was trimmed by 4 bases and V by 1 base; bases with no gene match: 10. This sequence joins TRBV4-1 and TRBJ2-7; 7 bases map to TRBD1. This TCR was sampled from a female donor in good health, enrolled as a control in a pregnancy study. The specimen was CD8+ T cells from peripheral blood mononuclear cells, collected after pregnancy. The DNA for the CDR3 is TGCGCCAGCAGCCAAGGAGGGACAGCTGGTTCATACGAGCAGTACTTC. It translates to CASSQGGTAGSYEQYF.